What follows are 32 T cell receptor beta chains derived from one specimen sequenced in a study of cytomegalovirus exposure and HLA in healthy donors. Both 60 Vbeta primers and 13 Jbeta primers went into the PCR. The data were produced by immunoSEQ multiplex PCR, yet TCRdb's version contains in-frame clones alone and is incomplete. The repertoire holds 95,000 to 150,000 clones, with around 85% as singletons. Sequencing input: PBMCs. The receptors here all came from a man aged 30 to 39 in good health and CMV-seronegative.

The genes are TRBV28 and TRBJ2-3; 9 nucleotides match TRBD2. With 2 bases clipped from V and 3 bases from J, the junction kept 3 bases outside the gene matches. CDR1 is MDHEN and CDR2 is SYDVKM in the germline V gene. This CDR3 comprises 15 residues. The CDR3 sequence: CASSLLAGKTDTQYF. Here the CDR3 DNA reads TGTGCCAGCAGTTTACTAGCGGGGAAAACAGATACGCAGTATTTT.

The rearrangement uses TRBV5-1 and TRBJ2-3, with 9 bases aligning to TRBD1. CDR3 length: 15 residues. With V trimmed by 0 bases and J by 6 bases, 5 bases remained unmatched. CDR1 is SGHRS and CDR2 is YFSETQ in the germline V gene. The CDR3 loop reads CASSLGDRDMDTQYF. CDR3 bases: TGCGCCAGCAGCTTGGGGGACAGGGACATGGATACGCAGTATTTT.

This clone appeared a single time. This sequence joins TRBV30 and TRBJ1-2; 8 bases agree with TRBD1. Looked up from germline, CDR1 is GTSNPN and CDR2 is SVGIG (reference sequence). The CDR3 has 15 amino acids. V shed 1 base, J shed 4 bases, and the junction held 8 bases outside the gene matches. CDR3 amino acids: CAWSAGQGRSYGYTF. The DNA of the CDR3 is TGTGCCTGGAGTGCAGGACAGGGACGTTCCTATGGCTACACCTTC.

The chain joins TRBV30 to TRBJ1-1, with 7 nucleotides matching TRBD1. The CDR3 length is 14 residues. Germline CDR1 and CDR2: GTSNPN and SVGIG (reference sequence). The V and J ends lost 0 bases and 4 bases, in that order; junction bases with no gene match: 5. CDR3 DNA: TGTGCCTGGAGTGTAACAGGGGCTCGCACTGAAGCTTTCTTT. Its protein product is CAWSVTGARTEAFF.

The chain links TRBV28 to TRBJ2-7, with 7 bases identical to TRBD1. Unmatched junction bases numbered 16, after V lost 2 bases and J lost 6 bases. This CDR3 region has 17 residues. Germline V gene sequence: CDR1 MDHEN, CDR2 SYDVKM. CDR3 protein: CASSLITGVGFVFEQYF. Here the CDR3 DNA reads TGTGCCAGCAGTTTAATAACAGGGGTTGGATTCGTGTTCGAGCAGTACTTC. The whole variable domain, filled in from reference TRBV28 and TRBJ2-7, reads DVKVTQSSRYLVKRTGEKVFLECVQDMDHENMFWYRQDPGLGLRLIYFSYDVKMKEKGDIPEGYSVSREKKERFSLILESASTNQTSMYLCASSLITGVGFVFEQYFGPGTRLTVT.

The chain links TRBV28 to TRBJ2-7, with D perhaps matching TRBD1 (6 bases). V dropped 2 bases and J dropped 6 bases, with 17 bases sitting between them. Germline loops: CDR1 MDHEN, CDR2 SYDVKM. The length of the CDR3 is 15 residues. The DNA for the CDR3 is TGTGCCAGCAGTTTAATGCCAGGGGCGGCGGGCGAGCAGTACTTC. Its translation: CASSLMPGAAGEQYF.

This clone was picked up one time. DNA for the CDR3: TGTGCCAGCAGTTTATCGTCACTAGCGTCGGATACGCAGTATTTT. It encodes CASSLSSLASDTQYF. The rearrangement joins TRBV27 to TRBJ2-3; 7 bases match TRBD2. This CDR3 region has 15 residues. The junction had 6 bases not matched to a gene; V was cut back by 0 bases and J by 6 bases. Germline V gene sequence: CDR1 MNHEY, CDR2 SMNVEV (reference sequence).

To note about this clone: The junction does not match germline at one end; this may be a read error. The rearrangement links TRBV11-2 to TRBJ2-7; TRBD1 aligns across 7 bases. There are 13 residues in the CDR3. Germline V gene data show CDR1 as SGHAT and CDR2 as FQNNGV. The DNA of the CDR3 is TGTGCCAGCAGCTTAGATCCCAACAGGGGCCAAGAGTTC. Its translation: CASSLDPNRGQEF.

V usage is TRBV27 and J usage is TRBJ2-3; D perhaps matches TRBD1 (5 bases). The CDR3 has 15 amino acids. Deletions cut 6 bases from V and 3 bases from J, with 16 bases between. Germline values: CDR1 MNHEY, CDR2 SMNVEV (reference sequence). The CDR3 reads CASRLQGAGTDTQYF. The CDR3 DNA sequence: TGTGCCAGCAGGCTCCAAGGGGCAGGTACAGATACGCAGTATTTT.

The chain employs TRBV7-8 and TRBJ2-1, with 14 positions matching TRBD2. V lost 1 base and J lost 8; bases outside the gene matches: 4. CDR1 is SGHVS, CDR2 FQNEAQ, per germline. The CDR3 runs 16 residues. CDR3 residues: CASSLGTSGGRDEQFF. CDR3 bases: TGTGCCAGCAGCTTAGGGACTAGCGGGGGGCGGGATGAGCAGTTCTTC. The entire variable domain, with the rest obtained from reference TRBV7-8 and TRBJ2-1, is as follows: GAGVSQSPRYKVAKRGQDVALRCDPISGHVSLFWYQQALGQGPEFLTYFQNEAQLDKSGLPSDRFFAERPEGSVSTLKIQRTQQEDSAVYLCASSLGTSGGRDEQFFGPGTRLTVL.

There are a few counts of this clone. The J gene is TRBJ1-2, the V gene TRBV6-5; D is unclear. Per germline, CDR1 MNHEY and CDR2 SVGAGI. The CDR3 runs to 11 residues. Deletions cut 6 bases from V and 2 bases from J, with 4 bases between. CDR3 coding DNA: TGTGCCAGCAGACAGAACTATGGCTACACCTTC. Encoded protein: CASRQNYGYTF.

CDR3 sequence: CASRPEVIGRNTGELFF. As DNA, the CDR3 is TGTGCCAGCAGACCGGAGGTTATCGGGCGTAACACCGGGGAGCTGTTTTTT. The chain recombines TRBV7-9 with TRBJ2-2, with a weak D call TRBD2 (5 bases). Germline V lookup: CDR1 SEHNR, CDR2 FQNEAQ (reference sequence). The CDR3 extends over 17 amino acids. V lost 6 bases, J lost 2 bases, and 19 bases lay in between. The full variable domain, with the rest looked up from reference TRBV7-9 and TRBJ2-2, is DTGVSQNPRHKITKRGQNVTFRCDPISEHNRLYWYRQTLGQGPEFLTYFQNEAQLEKSRLLSDRFSAERPKGSFSTLEIQRTEQGDSAMYLCASRPEVIGRNTGELFFGEGSRLTVL.

The genes are TRBV4-3 and TRBJ2-3; 11 nucleotides agree with TRBD2. Trimming at V came to 0 bases and at J to 0 bases, leaving 11 bases not matched to a gene. The length of the CDR3 is 20 residues. Germline lookup yields CDR1 LGHNA and CDR2 YSLEER. Written as DNA, the CDR3 is TGCGCCAGCAGCCAAGAGACTAGCGGGGCTCTGATTCGAAGCACAGATACGCAGTATTTT. It encodes CASSQETSGALIRSTDTQYF.

This clone turned up a few times. V and J are TRBV19 and TRBJ1-5; 9 bases agree with TRBD1. V was clipped by 8 bases and J by 0 bases; unmatched bases: 5. The length of the CDR3 is 15 residues. The germline CDR1 and CDR2 sequences are LNHDA and SQIVND (reference sequence). The CDR3 sequence is CASLGTGTSNQPQHF. The CDR3 nucleotides are TGTGCCAGTTTGGGGACAGGGACTAGCAATCAGCCCCAGCATTTT.

The V gene is TRBV18, the J gene TRBJ1-2; D gene ambiguous. V dropped 3 bases and J dropped 4 bases, with 15 bases sitting between them. The CDR3 sequence is 15 residues long. The germline V gene encodes CDR1 KGHSH and CDR2 LQKENI. Written as DNA, the CDR3 is TGTGCCAGCTCACCCCCCGGGGTGGCAGTCTATGGCTACACCTTC. Amino acids: CASSPPGVAVYGYTF.

This clone was detected once. This chain connects TRBV28 to TRBJ2-5, with D unresolved. The CDR3 contains 13 residues. In germline, CDR1 is MDHEN, CDR2 SYDVKM. With 3 bases removed from V and 5 bases from J, the gap between germline ends came to 10 bases. Here the CDR3 reads CASSFFLRETQYF. CDR3 in DNA: TGTGCCAGCAGTTTCTTTCTCAGGGAGACCCAGTACTTC.

This chain connects TRBV10-3 to TRBJ1-3, with D possibly matching TRBD1 (6 bases). Germline values: CDR1 ENHRY, CDR2 SYGVKD. The CDR3 loop spans 15 amino acids. The V and J ends lost 10 bases and 0 bases respectively, with 16 bases between them. This chain's CDR3 is CASTRTAPSGNTIYF. The CDR3 DNA reads as TGTGCCAGCACTAGGACAGCTCCCTCTGGAAACACCATATATTTT.

In its sample, this clone was seen a few times. The rearrangement links TRBV15 to TRBJ1-5; no clear D. Germline V CDR1 and CDR2: LNHNV, YYDKDF (reference sequence). Between the trimmed V and J ends, which lost 0 bases and 5 bases, there was a span of 17 bases. The CDR3 has 17 residues. DNA of the CDR3: TGTGCCACCAGCAGAGAGGGGAGGAAGGTTTATTATCAGCCCCAGCATTTT. Its translation: CATSREGRKVYYQPQHF.

The V and J genes are TRBV30 and TRBJ2-6, with D possibly matching TRBD2 (5 bases). Germline-derived CDR1 and CDR2 are GTSNPN and SVGIG (reference sequence). This CDR3 comprises 15 residues. The V end was cut by 5 bases, the J end by 2 bases, with 13 bases between. CDR3 amino acids: CAWARGGTGANVLTF. The CDR3 DNA reads TGTGCCTGGGCTCGGGGTGGTACTGGGGCCAACGTCCTGACTTTC.

The chain couples TRBV5-4 to TRBJ1-5; 8 bases fit TRBD1. V was pared by 1 base and J by 6 bases, with 6 bases of the junction left unmatched. Germline V CDR1 and CDR2: SGHNT, YYREEE (reference sequence). This CDR3 is 15 amino acids long. The CDR3 reads CASSLYGQGRQPQHF. As DNA, the CDR3 is TGTGCCAGCAGCTTGTATGGACAGGGACGTCAGCCCCAGCATTTT.

The rearrangement links TRBV7-9 to TRBJ2-3; D is possibly TRBD1 (6 bases). The V and J ends lost 2 bases and 2 bases respectively, with 11 bases between them. Germline V CDR1 and CDR2: SEHNR, FQNEAQ (reference sequence). The CDR3 consists of 15 residues. Here the CDR3 reads CASSLIQGTTDTQYF. DNA of the CDR3: TGTGCCAGCAGCTTAATCCAGGGGACCACAGATACGCAGTATTTT.

The V call is TRBV5-1, the J call TRBJ1-2; D call uncertain. The germline V gene encodes CDR1 SGHRS and CDR2 YFSETQ. This CDR3 has 15 amino acids. V gave up 1 base and J gave up 3 bases, with 13 bases separating them. The DNA of the CDR3 is TGCGCCAGCAGCTTGAGGCCCGGGAGGGACTATGGCTACACCTTC. Translating it yields CASSLRPGRDYGYTF.

The chain links TRBV12-5 to TRBJ1-1; D is ambiguous. CDR3 size: 13 residues. The germline V gene has CDR1 LGHNT and CDR2 FRNRAP. V was pared by 1 base and J by 5 bases, with 8 bases between. The CDR3 spells CASGLDSWTEAFF. The CDR3 nucleotides are TGTGCTAGTGGTTTGGACTCATGGACTGAAGCTTTCTTT.

In this sample, this clone turned up once. This rearrangement joins TRBV5-1 to TRBJ1-4, with D perhaps matching TRBD1 (6 bases). The CDR3 is 15 residues long. Looked up from germline, CDR1 is SGHRS and CDR2 is YFSETQ. Trimming cost V 3 bases and J 5 bases, with 14 bases left between them. The CDR3 bases are TGCGCCAGCAGCTCGGGGCTCCAGGGGAATGAAAAACTGTTTTTT. It codes for CASSSGLQGNEKLFF.

V gene TRBV4-1 combines with J gene TRBJ2-2, with TRBD2 matching over 7 bases. Trimming cost V 2 bases and J 3 bases; bases outside gene matches: 3. CDR1 and CDR2 (germline): MGHRA, YSYEKL. The CDR3 runs 15 residues. CDR3 amino acids: CASSQPSGDTGELFF. CDR3 DNA sequence: TGCGCCAGCAGCCAACCTAGCGGTGACACCGGGGAGCTGTTTTTT.

The J gene is TRBJ1-3, the V gene TRBV7-2; no firm D call. The CDR3 sequence is 16 residues long. Germline lookup yields CDR1 SGHTA and CDR2 FQGNSA. V shed 5 bases and J shed 1 base, with 15 bases lying between them. The CDR3 sequence is CASSMAPRVSGNTIYF. The CDR3 nucleotides read TGTGCCAGCAGCATGGCACCGAGGGTTTCTGGAAACACCATATATTTT.

The table lists this clone with a few counts. This rearrangement joins TRBV29-1 to TRBJ2-2; D may be TRBD1 (6 bases). V was clipped by 3 bases and J by 4 bases, with 18 bases between them. This CDR3 has 16 amino acids. Germline V CDR1 and CDR2: SQVTM, ANQGSEA. As DNA, the CDR3 is TGCAGCGTTGAGAAAAGGGCAGGGGAGATCACCGGGGAGCTGTTTTTT. It is translated as CSVEKRAGEITGELFF.

The CDR3: CASSPQWGTENTEAFF. For the CDR3, the DNA is TGCGCCAGCAGCCCCCAGTGGGGGACAGAGAACACTGAAGCTTTCTTT. The chain uses TRBV4-3 and TRBJ1-1, with 7 bases lining up with TRBD1. Germline V gene data show CDR1 as LGHNA and CDR2 as YSLEER. This CDR3 has 16 residues. Losses at the gene ends were 4 bases for V and 1 base for J; bases not matched to a gene: 9.

The chain has TRBV15 and TRBJ1-4; D perhaps matches TRBD1 (5 bases). The CDR3 has 14 amino acids. Germline loops: CDR1 LNHNV, CDR2 YYDKDF (reference sequence). Deletions cut 4 bases from V and 6 bases from J, with 12 bases between. The CDR3 loop is CATSKGRGDEKLFF. The CDR3 coding sequence is TGTGCCACCAGCAAAGGGAGGGGTGATGAAAAACTGTTTTTT.

The chain couples TRBV2 to TRBJ2-7, with 7 bases that match TRBD2. The CDR3 spans 14 residues. The V gene's germline CDR1 is SNHLY and CDR2 FYNNEI. The V gene end was trimmed by 8 bases and the J gene end by 0 bases; junction bases not matched to a gene: 7. The CDR3 sequence is CASFLRESSYEQYF. The CDR3 coding sequence is TGTGCCAGCTTTCTGCGGGAGAGCTCCTACGAGCAGTACTTC.

The CDR3 reads CASSGGLGNADTQYF. The CDR3 nucleotides are TGTGCCAGCAGTGGAGGACTAGGGAATGCAGATACGCAGTATTTT. V gene TRBV2 combines with J gene TRBJ2-3; 7 bases align to TRBD2. The CDR3 runs 15 residues. Germline V gene data show CDR1 as SNHLY and CDR2 as FYNNEI. Losses at the gene ends were 4 bases for V and 4 bases for J; bases not matched to a gene: 8. Together with reference TRBV2 and TRBJ2-3, the CDR3 gives the full variable domain: EPEVTQTPSHQVTQMGQEVILRCVPISNHLYFYWYRQILGQKVEFLVSFYNNEISEKSEIFDDQFSVERPDGSNFTLKIRSTKLEDSAMYFCASSGGLGNADTQYFGPGTRLTVL.

The V and J genes are TRBV4-3 and TRBJ1-1; 10 nucleotides line up with TRBD1. The CDR3 is made up of 17 amino acids. V trimming: 0 bases; J trimming: 3 bases; junction bases outside the gene matches: 7. CDR1 LGHNA and CDR2 YSLEER come from the germline V gene. CDR3 bases: TGCGCCAGCAGCCAAGAGGGACAGGGGAAGAGGGACACTGAAGCTTTCTTT. Translation: CASSQEGQGKRDTEAFF.